This TCR beta chain was sequenced for a study of T cell responses to AZD1222 COVID-19 vaccine (dated by TCRdb to about 2021). Study-wide context: TCR sequencing was performed for roughly 250 trial participants, of whom some 200 were given two doses of AZD1222 and about 25 were given two doses of MenACWY control vaccine. Trial participants were enrolled by age into 18-55, 56-69 and 70-plus year subgroups, with roughly 150, 30 and 60 TCR-sequenced participants respectively. The paper's findings and limits, for the study overall: Conclusions about previously exposed vaccinees are limited, since just a handful of AZD1222 recipients were seropositive for SARS-CoV-2 at baseline. Nearly half of unique spike-specific TCRs reportedly recognized epitopes outside regions mutated in the B.1.351 and B.1.1.7 variants. After two AZD1222 doses, both the breadth and the depth of spike-specific TCRs were significantly higher than at day 0 and than in MenACWY recipients. The whole spike protein was spanned by vaccine-associated CD4 TCRs, and dominant responses were seen in regions 160-218 and 743-854. Because no samples from the day 14 peak response were available, repertoires could be characterized only after the peak T cell response. The 56-69-year group was small, and its depth increase did not reach significance, likely because of low power. Most participants were white British and females outnumbered males, and the authors suggested that clonal diversity may have been underestimated.

The CDR3 regions of human TCRbeta chains were analyzed by immunosequencing. For the original study's pipeline: TCRs in the repertoires were compared against a reference library of SARS-CoV-2-specific TCRs that had been generated with the MIRA antigen-specificity platform. Breadth was defined as the fraction of unique TCRs that were SARS-CoV-2-associated, and depth was defined as the fraction of total T cells that were SARS-CoV-2-associated. Each spike-specific TCR was assigned to its reactive spike region and to a CD4 or CD8 class using the MIRA data. Log10-transformed breadth and depth values were compared by one-way ANOVA with Sidak's multiple comparisons tests. TCRdb took this table from immuneACCESS and kept in-frame rearrangements with V and J called. Such tables lack part of the clones; where checked against another copy, unresolved V genes explain under half of the gap, and the rest is unexplained. The V and J calls and clone size were taken over from that table, and D and trimming were inferred from the DNA. The sample has 100,000 or so clones on record, about 86% of them singletons. The leading ten clones occupy 5.6% of the sample.

On this clone itself: This clone's antigen is unknown. No base-level quality is on record; no much larger clone is a single base apart.

The label giving this sample's time point can be read as: about 28 days (+/-7) after the second vaccine dose. AZD1222 recipients whose second dose came at about 4 weeks and those whose second dose came at about 12 weeks were combined into one group, since spike-specific TCR depth and breadth did not differ between the two schedules. Vaccinee samples came from UK trials COV001 and COV002, including a single-blind randomized controlled phase 2/3 trial of AZD1222 (ChAdOx1 nCoV-19) in healthy adults. For TCRbeta chain sequencing, PBMC samples were collected from trial participants at day 0 and at day 28 after the second dose. The CDR3 goes from the cysteine to the phenylalanine over 14 residues. Only the CDR3 part of the read is kept: 42 bases, read in frame from the first base. For CDR1 and CDR2, the germline V gene lists MRHNA and SNTAGT. Trimming takes 6 bases from V and 2 bases from J, and the germline ends sit 11 bases apart.

This clonotype originated in an adult who received the AZD1222 COVID-19 vaccine. The chain is encoded by TRBV6-4 joined to TRBJ1-5, with the D gene uncertain. Sequencing was performed on peripheral blood, taken 28 days after the second AZD1222 dose. For the CDR3, the sequence is CASSPVIGNQPQHF. Here is the DNA: TGTGCCAGCAGCCCCGTTATAGGCAATCAGCCCCAGCATTTT.